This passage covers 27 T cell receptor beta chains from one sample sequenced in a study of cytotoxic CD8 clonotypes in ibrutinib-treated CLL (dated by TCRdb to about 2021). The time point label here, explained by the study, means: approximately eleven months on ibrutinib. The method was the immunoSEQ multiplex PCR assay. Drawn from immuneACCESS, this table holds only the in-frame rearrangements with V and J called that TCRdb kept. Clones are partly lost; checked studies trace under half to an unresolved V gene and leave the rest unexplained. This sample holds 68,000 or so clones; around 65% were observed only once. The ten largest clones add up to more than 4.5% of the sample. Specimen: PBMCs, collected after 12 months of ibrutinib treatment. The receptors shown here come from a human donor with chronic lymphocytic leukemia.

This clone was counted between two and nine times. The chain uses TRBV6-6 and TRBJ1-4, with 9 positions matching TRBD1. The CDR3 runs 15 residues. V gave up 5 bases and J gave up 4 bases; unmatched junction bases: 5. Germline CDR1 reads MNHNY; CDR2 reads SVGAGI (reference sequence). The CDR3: CASSPPGQGNEKLFF. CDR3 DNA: TGTGCCAGCAGTCCCCCGGGACAGGGTAATGAAAAACTGTTTTTT.

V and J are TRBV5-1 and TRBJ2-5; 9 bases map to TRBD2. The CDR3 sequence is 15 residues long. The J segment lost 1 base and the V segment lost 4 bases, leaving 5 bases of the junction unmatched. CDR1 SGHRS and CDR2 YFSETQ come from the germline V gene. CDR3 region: CASSTGLAGQETQYF. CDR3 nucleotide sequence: TGCGCCAGCAGCACGGGACTAGCCGGCCAAGAGACCCAGTACTTC.

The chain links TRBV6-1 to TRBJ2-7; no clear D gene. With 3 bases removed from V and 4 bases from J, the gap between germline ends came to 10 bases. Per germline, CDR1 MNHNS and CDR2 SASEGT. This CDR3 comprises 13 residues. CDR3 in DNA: TGTGCCAGCAGTGATATTTGGGTATACGAGCAGTACTTC. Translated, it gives CASSDIWVYEQYF.

The DNA for the CDR3 is TGTGCTAGTGGTTTGGAGACGACAGGGGCGAACACTGAAGCTTTCTTT. Encoded protein: CASGLETTGANTEAFF. V usage is TRBV12-5 and J usage is TRBJ1-1; 8 bases line up with TRBD1. Trimming took 1 base from V and 1 from J; bases not matched to a gene: 5. This CDR3 region has 16 residues. Germline lookup yields CDR1 LGHNT and CDR2 FRNRAP.

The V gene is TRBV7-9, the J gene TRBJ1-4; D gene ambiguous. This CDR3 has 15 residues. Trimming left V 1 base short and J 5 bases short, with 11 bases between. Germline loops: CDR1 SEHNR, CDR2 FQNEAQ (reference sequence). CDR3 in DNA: TGTGCCAGCAGCTTAGGAGACCACTTGAATGAAAAACTGTTTTTT. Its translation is CASSLGDHLNEKLFF.

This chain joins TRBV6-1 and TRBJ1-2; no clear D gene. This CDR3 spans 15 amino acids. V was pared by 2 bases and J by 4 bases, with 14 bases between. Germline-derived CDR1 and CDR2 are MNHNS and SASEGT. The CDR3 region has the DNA TGTGCCAGCAGTGAAAACGCGGGCAACCGCTATGGCTACACCTTC. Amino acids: CASSENAGNRYGYTF.

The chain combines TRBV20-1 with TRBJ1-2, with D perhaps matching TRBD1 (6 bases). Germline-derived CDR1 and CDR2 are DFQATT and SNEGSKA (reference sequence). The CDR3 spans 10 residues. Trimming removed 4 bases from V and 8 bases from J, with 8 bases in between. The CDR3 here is CSAKGGGYTF. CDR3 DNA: TGCAGTGCTAAGGGGGGCGGCTACACCTTC.

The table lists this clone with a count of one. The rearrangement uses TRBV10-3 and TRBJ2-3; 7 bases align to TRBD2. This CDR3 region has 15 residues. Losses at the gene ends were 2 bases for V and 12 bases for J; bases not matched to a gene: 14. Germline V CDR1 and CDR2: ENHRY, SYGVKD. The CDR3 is CAISEATGLDGSQYF. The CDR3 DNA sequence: TGTGCCATCAGTGAGGCGACTGGACTAGACGGTTCCCAGTATTTT.

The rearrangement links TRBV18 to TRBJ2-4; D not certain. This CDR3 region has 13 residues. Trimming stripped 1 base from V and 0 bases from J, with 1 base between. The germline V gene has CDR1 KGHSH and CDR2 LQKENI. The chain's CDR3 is CASSPLAKNIQYF. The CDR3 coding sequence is TGTGCCAGCTCACCACTAGCCAAAAACATTCAGTACTTC.

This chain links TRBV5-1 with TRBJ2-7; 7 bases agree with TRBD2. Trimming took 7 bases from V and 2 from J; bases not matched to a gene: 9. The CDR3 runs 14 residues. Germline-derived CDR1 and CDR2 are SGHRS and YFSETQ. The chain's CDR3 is CASGGDAPTYEQYF. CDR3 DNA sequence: TGCGCCAGCGGGGGGGACGCCCCCACCTACGAGCAGTACTTC.

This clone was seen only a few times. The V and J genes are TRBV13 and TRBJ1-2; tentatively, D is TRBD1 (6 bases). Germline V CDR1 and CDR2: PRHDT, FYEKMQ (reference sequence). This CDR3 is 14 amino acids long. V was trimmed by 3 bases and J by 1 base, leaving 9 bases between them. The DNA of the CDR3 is TGTGCCAGCAGCTTCAGGGGCATTAACTATGGCTACACCTTC. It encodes CASSFRGINYGYTF.

The DNA for the CDR3 is TGTGCCAGCAGCGTGGCAGGGAACTACAATGAGCAGTTCTTC. Translating gives CASSVAGNYNEQFF. The V and J genes are TRBV9 and TRBJ2-1; maybe TRBD1 (5 bases). The CDR3 length is 14 residues. Looked up from germline, CDR1 is SGDLS and CDR2 is YYNGEE. Trimming removed 2 bases at V and 3 bases at J, with 9 bases between.

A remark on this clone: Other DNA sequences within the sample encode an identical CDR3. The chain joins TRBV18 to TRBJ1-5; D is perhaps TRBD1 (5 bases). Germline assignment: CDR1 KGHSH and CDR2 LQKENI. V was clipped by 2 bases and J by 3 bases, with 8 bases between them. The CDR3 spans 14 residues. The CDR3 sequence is CASSPSGSNQPQHF. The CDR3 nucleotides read TGTGCCAGCTCACCATCAGGGTCCAATCAGCCCCAGCATTTT.

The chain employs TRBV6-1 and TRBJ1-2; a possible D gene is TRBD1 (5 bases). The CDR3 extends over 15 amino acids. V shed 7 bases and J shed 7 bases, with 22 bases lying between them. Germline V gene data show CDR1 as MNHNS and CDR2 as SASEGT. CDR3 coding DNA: TGTGCCAGCATCATTGGGGCCGCCAGCCAGCGTGGCTACACCTTC. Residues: CASIIGAASQRGYTF.

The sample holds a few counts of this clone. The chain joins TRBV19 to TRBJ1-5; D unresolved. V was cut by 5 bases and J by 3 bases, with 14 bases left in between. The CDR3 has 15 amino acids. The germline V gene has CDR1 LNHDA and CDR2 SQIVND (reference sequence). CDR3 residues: CASSPTDILNQPQHF. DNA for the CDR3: TGTGCCAGTAGTCCGACCGACATACTCAATCAGCCCCAGCATTTT.

The CDR3 DNA follows: TGTGCCTGGAGCAGGGGGCTAATGAACACTGAAGCTTTCTTT. Its translation is CAWSRGLMNTEAFF. The chain uses TRBV30 and TRBJ1-1; 8 bases line up with TRBD1. With V trimmed by 3 bases and J by 0 bases, 3 bases remained unmatched. Germline V gene lookup returns CDR1 GTSNPN and CDR2 SVGIG (reference sequence). The CDR3 is made up of 14 amino acids.

The CDR3 loop reads CASSPGGFSGYTF. CDR3 bases: TGTGCCAGCAGCCCGGGAGGGTTTAGTGGCTACACCTTC. The V call is TRBV7-2, the J call TRBJ1-2, with no clear D. Germline assignment: CDR1 SGHTA and CDR2 FQGNSA. V dropped 5 bases and J dropped 7 bases, with 14 bases sitting between them. The CDR3 loop spans 13 amino acids. The full variable domain, in which reference TRBV7-2 and TRBJ1-2 provide the parts outside the CDR3, is GAGVSQSPSNKVTEKGKDVELRCDPISGHTALYWYRQSLGQGLEFLIYFQGNSAPDKSGLPSDRFSAERTGGSVSTLTIQRTQQEDSAVYLCASSPGGFSGYTFGSGTRLTVV.

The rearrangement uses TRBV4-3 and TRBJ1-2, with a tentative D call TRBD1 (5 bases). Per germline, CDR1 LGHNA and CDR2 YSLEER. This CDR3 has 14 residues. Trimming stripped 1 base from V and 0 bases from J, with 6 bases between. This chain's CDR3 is CASSQGGPNYGYTF. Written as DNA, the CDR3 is TGCGCCAGCAGCCAAGGGGGACCTAACTATGGCTACACCTTC.

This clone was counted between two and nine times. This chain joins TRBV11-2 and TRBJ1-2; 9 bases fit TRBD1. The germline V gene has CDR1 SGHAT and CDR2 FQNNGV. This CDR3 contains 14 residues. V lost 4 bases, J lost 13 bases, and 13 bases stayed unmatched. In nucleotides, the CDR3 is TGTGCCAGCAGCTCTTGGGACAGGGAGGATCGGCTCACCTTC. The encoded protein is CASSSWDREDRLTF. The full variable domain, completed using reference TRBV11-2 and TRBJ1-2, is EAGVAQSPRYKIIEKRQSVAFWCNPISGHATLYWYQQILGQGPKLLIQFQNNGVVDDSQLPKDRFSAERLKGVDSTLKIQPAKLEDSAVYLCASSSWDREDRLTFGSGTRLTVV.

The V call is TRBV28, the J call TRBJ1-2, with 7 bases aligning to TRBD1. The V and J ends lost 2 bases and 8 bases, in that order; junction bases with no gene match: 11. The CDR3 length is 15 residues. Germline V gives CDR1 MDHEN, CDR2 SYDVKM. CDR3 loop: CASSLGGGQHSGYTF. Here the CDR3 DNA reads TGTGCCAGCAGTTTAGGAGGGGGACAGCATTCCGGCTACACCTTC.

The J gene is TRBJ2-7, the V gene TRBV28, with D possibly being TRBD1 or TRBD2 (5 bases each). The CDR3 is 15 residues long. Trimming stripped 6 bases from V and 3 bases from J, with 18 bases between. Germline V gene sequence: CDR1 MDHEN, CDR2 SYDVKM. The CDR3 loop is CASSPRKGTDYEQYF. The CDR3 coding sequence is TGTGCCAGCAGCCCTCGAAAGGGGACGGACTACGAGCAGTACTTC.

In nucleotides, the CDR3 is TGTGCCACCGGACAGGGGGGGAACGGTGGCTACACCTTC. Translating gives CATGQGGNGGYTF. The chain joins TRBV15 to TRBJ1-2, with 10 bases that match TRBD1. The J segment lost 7 bases and the V segment lost 8 bases, leaving 7 bases of the junction unmatched. The CDR3 sequence is 13 residues long. Germline V lookup: CDR1 LNHNV, CDR2 YYDKDF (reference sequence).

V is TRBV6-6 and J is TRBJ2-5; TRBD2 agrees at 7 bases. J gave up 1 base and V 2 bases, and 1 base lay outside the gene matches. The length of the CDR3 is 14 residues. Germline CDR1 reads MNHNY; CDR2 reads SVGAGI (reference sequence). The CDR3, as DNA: TGTGCCAGCAGTTACCGCGGGGGCCAAGAGACCCAGTACTTC. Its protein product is CASSYRGGQETQYF.

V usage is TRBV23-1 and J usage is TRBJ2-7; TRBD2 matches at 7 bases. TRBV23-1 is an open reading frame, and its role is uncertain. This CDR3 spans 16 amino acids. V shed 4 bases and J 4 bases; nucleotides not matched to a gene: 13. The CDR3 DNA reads TGCGCCAGCAGTCGGGGGGGTACAGTGGGTAAATACGAGCAGTACTTC. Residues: CASSRGGTVGKYEQYF.

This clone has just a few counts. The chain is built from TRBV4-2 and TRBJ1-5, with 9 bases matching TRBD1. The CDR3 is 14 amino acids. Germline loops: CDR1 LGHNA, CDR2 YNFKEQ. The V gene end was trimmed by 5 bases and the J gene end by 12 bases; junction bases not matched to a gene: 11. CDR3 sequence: CASSLNRGLSRQHF. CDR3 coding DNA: TGTGCCAGCAGCTTAAACAGGGGGCTCTCGCGCCAGCATTTT.

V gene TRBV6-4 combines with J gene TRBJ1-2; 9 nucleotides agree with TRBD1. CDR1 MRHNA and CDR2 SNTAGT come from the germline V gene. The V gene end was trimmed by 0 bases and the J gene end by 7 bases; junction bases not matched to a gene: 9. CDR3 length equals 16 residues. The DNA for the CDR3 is TGTGCCAGCAGTGACTCGGACAGGGGATTCGGTCGTGGCTACACCTTC. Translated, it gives CASSDSDRGFGRGYTF.

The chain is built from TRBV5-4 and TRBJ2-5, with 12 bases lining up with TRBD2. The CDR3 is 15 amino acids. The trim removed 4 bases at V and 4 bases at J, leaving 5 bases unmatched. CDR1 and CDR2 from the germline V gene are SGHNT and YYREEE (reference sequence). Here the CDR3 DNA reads TGTGCCAGCAGCCCTAGCGGGGGGGCCGGAGAGACCCAGTACTTC. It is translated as CASSPSGGAGETQYF.